Shown below are 24 T cell receptor beta chains from a single sample sequenced in a study of T-cell reconstitution after alpha-beta-depleted transplantation in children (dated by TCRdb to the mid-2010s). What the treatment or condition label conveys for this sample: allogeneic hematopoietic cell transplantation with graft depleted of TCRalphabeta T cells and CD19 B cells. Preparation of the library involved PCR. Sequencing instrument: Illumina HiSeq 2500. TCR libraries were prepared with molecular barcoding, using unique molecular identifiers to normalize TCRbeta repertoire quantification. TCRdb passed the public sequencing reads through fastp at Q25 and MiXCR, retaining productive beta sequences. Rows are unified per CDR3 protein, each entry keeping the most common DNA and genes. The sample table records just over 950,000 distinct CDR3 sequences; about 31% of these occur just once. The leading ten clones occupy about 28% of the sample.

The sequences come from PBMCs, mostly from graft donor cells, collected 360 days after TCRalphabeta/CD19-depleted stem cell transplant. The receptors stem from a boy younger than two who had a stem cell transplant for SCID, so the T cells may come from the graft donor.

The chain combines TRBV5-1 with TRBJ2-6; weak D call: TRBD1 (5 bases). The CDR3 length is 16 residues. The ends were cut back, 1 base at V and 4 bases at J, with 12 bases in the middle. CDR1 SGHRS and CDR2 YFSETQ come from the germline V gene. The CDR3 here is CASSLTAWTGANVLTF. The DNA of the CDR3 is TGCGCCAGCAGCTTGACCGCCTGGACAGGGGCCAACGTCCTGACTTTC. Full variable domain (remainder filled in from reference TRBV5-1 and TRBJ2-6): KAGVTQTPRYLIKTRGQQVTLSCSPISGHRSVSWYQQTPGQGLQFLFEYFSETQRNKGNFPGRFSGRQFSNSRSEMNVSTLELGDSALYLCASSLTAWTGANVLTFGAGSRLTVL.

V usage is TRBV5-1 and J usage is TRBJ2-7; D is perhaps TRBD2 (5 bases). V was cut by 1 base and J by 2 bases, with 13 bases left in between. CDR1 and CDR2 (germline): SGHRS, YFSETQ. This CDR3 has 15 residues. CDR3 in DNA: TGCGCCAGCAGCTTGTCGGGGAGTCGTGCCTACGAGCAGTACTTC. Amino acid sequence: CASSLSGSRAYEQYF.

This chain uses TRBV7-9 with TRBJ2-3; D ambiguous. Per the germline V gene, CDR1 is SEHNR and CDR2 is FQNEAQ (reference sequence). The length of the CDR3 is 14 residues. V was pared by 4 bases and J by 1 base, with 9 bases between. The CDR3 DNA follows: TGTGCCAGCAGCTCGGACCCGCGCACAGATACGCAGTATTTT. Translated: CASSSDPRTDTQYF. The entire variable domain, with the rest obtained from reference TRBV7-9 and TRBJ2-3, is as follows: DTGVSQNPRHKITKRGQNVTFRCDPISEHNRLYWYRQTLGQGPEFLTYFQNEAQLEKSRLLSDRFSAERPKGSFSTLEIQRTEQGDSAMYLCASSSDPRTDTQYFGPGTRLTVL.

In this sample, this clonotype turned up a few times. The chain joins TRBV12-3 or TRBV12-4 to TRBJ2-2; D is ambiguous. V dropped 1 base and J dropped 6 bases, with 6 bases sitting between them. The CDR3 is made up of 13 amino acids. CDR3 loop: CASSLGWAGELFF. In DNA, the CDR3 is TGTGCCAGCAGTTTAGGGTGGGCCGGGGAGCTGTTTTTT.

J is TRBJ2-1 and V is TRBV7-9; no reliable D call. The CDR3 consists of 12 residues. V lost 5 bases, J lost 9 bases, and 11 bases lay in between. Germline values: CDR1 SEHNR, CDR2 FQNEAQ (reference sequence). The CDR3 DNA reads TGTGCCAGCAGCCTTGCCAGTCCTGAGCAGTTCTTC. Translating gives CASSLASPEQFF.

V is TRBV20-1 and J is TRBJ2-1; 7 bases fit TRBD1. Germline CDR1 reads DFQATT; CDR2 reads SNEGSKA (reference sequence). The CDR3 covers 12 residues. V lost 6 bases, J lost 8 bases, and 7 bases stayed unmatched. CDR3 sequence reads: CSAQDRIYEQFF. CDR3 sequence (DNA): TGCAGTGCCCAGGACAGGATATATGAGCAGTTCTTC.

V usage is TRBV12-3 or TRBV12-4 and J usage is TRBJ2-2, with D uncertain. The CDR3 has 16 residues. V gave up 1 base and J gave up 0 bases, with 9 bases separating them. CDR3 sequence: CASSLVRSSNTGELFF. CDR3 sequence (DNA): TGTGCCAGCAGTTTAGTGCGGTCTTCGAACACCGGGGAGCTGTTTTTT.

The rearrangement uses TRBV5-1 and TRBJ1-1; 7 bases align to TRBD1. There are 16 residues in the CDR3. Germline values: CDR1 SGHRS, CDR2 YFSETQ. The J segment lost 1 base and the V segment lost 4 bases, leaving 10 bases of the junction unmatched. The CDR3 sequence is CASSIRQGGGNTEAFF. Here the CDR3 DNA reads TGCGCCAGCAGCATTCGACAGGGCGGGGGGAACACTGAAGCTTTCTTT.

This clonotype came up a few times. V usage is TRBV24-1 and J usage is TRBJ2-3; D not certain. V shed 4 bases and J shed 0 bases, with 4 bases lying between them. Germline assignment: CDR1 KGHDR and CDR2 SFDVKD. CDR3 size: 13 residues. The CDR3 loop reads CATSDLSTDTQYF. The CDR3 coding sequence is TGTGCCACCAGTGACCTGAGCACAGATACGCAGTATTTT.

This clonotype was counted only a few times. The V and J genes are TRBV7-6 and TRBJ2-1, with TRBD2 matching 10 bases. This CDR3 is 20 amino acids long. Looked up from germline, CDR1 is SGHVS and CDR2 is FNYEAQ. V shed 0 bases and J 0 bases; nucleotides not matched to a gene: 11. This CDR3 is CASSLALSSGGPRSYNEQFF. As DNA, the CDR3 is TGTGCCAGCAGCTTAGCGTTAAGTAGCGGGGGGCCTCGCTCCTACAATGAGCAGTTCTTC.

The V and J genes are TRBV5-1 and TRBJ2-3, with 8 bases lining up with TRBD2. The CDR3 has 15 residues. Unmatched junction bases numbered 7, after V lost 6 bases and J lost 1 base. Per germline, CDR1 SGHRS and CDR2 YFSETQ. The chain's CDR3 is CASNSGGRGTDTQYF. Here the CDR3 DNA reads TGCGCCAGCAACAGCGGGGGCAGGGGCACAGATACGCAGTATTTT.

This clonotype has more than one count but fewer than ten. This rearrangement joins TRBV20-1 to TRBJ2-2; TRBD1 matches at 8 bases. Germline V lookup: CDR1 DFQATT, CDR2 SNEGSKA (reference sequence). The CDR3 is 16 residues long. J lost 3 bases, V lost 0 bases, and 6 bases had no gene match. The CDR3 DNA sequence: TGCAGTGCTAGAGATAGCAGGGGGCTGGACACCGGGGAGCTGTTTTTT. This sequence encodes CSARDSRGLDTGELFF.

The chain carries TRBV7-2 and TRBJ1-4; tentatively, D is TRBD1 (5 bases). Trimming shortened V by 4 bases and J by 8 bases, and 14 bases separated the two germline ends. CDR1 is SGHTA and CDR2 is FQGNSA in the germline V gene. The CDR3 totals 14 residues. The CDR3 sequence is CASSYAGLGEKLFF. For the CDR3, the DNA is TGTGCCAGCAGCTACGCAGGGCTGGGCGAAAAACTGTTTTTT. The variable domain in full, with the rest retrieved from reference TRBV7-2 and TRBJ1-4, is GAGVSQSPSNKVTEKGKDVELRCDPISGHTALYWYRQSLGQGLEFLIYFQGNSAPDKSGLPSDRFSAERTGGSVSTLTIQRTQQEDSAVYLCASSYAGLGEKLFFGSGTQLSVL.

The rearrangement links TRBV19 to TRBJ2-4; 9 positions agree with TRBD1. CDR3 size: 18 residues. From germline, CDR1 is LNHDA and CDR2 SQIVND (reference sequence). V gave up 4 bases and J gave up 3 bases; unmatched junction bases: 13. The CDR3 nucleotides are TGTGCCAGTAGTAAGCCCCACCTACAGGGGGCTAGCAAAAACATTCAGTACTTC. This sequence encodes CASSKPHLQGASKNIQYF.

The V call is TRBV7-9, the J call TRBJ2-5; 9 bases are shared with TRBD1. The CDR3 length is 15 residues. The V segment lost 4 bases and the J segment 5 bases; nucleotides outside the gene matches: 8. Germline V gene sequence: CDR1 SEHNR, CDR2 FQNEAQ (reference sequence). This CDR3 reads CASSYGQGLRETQYF. CDR3 sequence (DNA): TGTGCCAGCAGCTACGGACAGGGGTTAAGGGAGACCCAGTACTTC.

CDR3 amino acids: CATSRVMDRGSKNIQYF. The CDR3 DNA follows: TGTGCCACCAGCAGAGTGATGGACAGGGGGTCCAAAAACATTCAGTACTTC. The chain is built from TRBV15 and TRBJ2-4, with 10 bases lining up with TRBD1. The CDR3 loop spans 17 amino acids. Germline V gene data show CDR1 as LNHNV and CDR2 as YYDKDF (reference sequence). The V and J ends lost 1 base and 2 bases, in that order; junction bases with no gene match: 5.

The rearrangement joins TRBV5-6 to TRBJ1-5, with D possibly matching TRBD1 (5 bases). Per germline, CDR1 SGHDT and CDR2 YYEEEE. CDR3 length: 15 amino acids. Trimming removed 0 bases at V and 3 bases at J, with 10 bases between. The CDR3 DNA is TGTGCCAGCAGCTTGGCAGACAGACCCAATCAGCCCCAGCATTTT. It is translated as CASSLADRPNQPQHF.

The rearrangement uses TRBV7-9 and TRBJ2-1, with D tentatively TRBD1 or TRBD2 (6 bases each). The V and J ends lost 5 bases and 8 bases respectively, with 22 bases between them. The CDR3 totals 16 residues. CDR1 and CDR2 from the germline V gene are SEHNR and FQNEAQ (reference sequence). As DNA, the CDR3 is TGTGCCAGCAGCCCCCGGACAGCCTTGACTAGGGATGAGCAGTTCTTC. The encoded protein is CASSPRTALTRDEQFF.

The chain employs TRBV6-2 or TRBV6-3 and TRBJ2-7; D not certain. Deletions cut 8 bases from V and 0 bases from J, with 17 bases between. CDR3 length: 15 residues. Looked up from germline, CDR1 is MNHEY and CDR2 is SVGEGT. CDR3: CASHAIFGYSYEQYF. The CDR3 DNA sequence: TGTGCCAGCCACGCCATTTTTGGCTACTCCTACGAGCAGTACTTC.

This clonotype was recorded a few times. The rearrangement links TRBV12-3 or TRBV12-4 to TRBJ1-2; D is unresolved. V lost 6 bases and J lost 4, with 12 bases in between. CDR3 length: 13 amino acids. In nucleotides, the CDR3 is TGTGCCAGCAGCTTCGGACGTCGCTATGGCTACACCTTC. Amino acids: CASSFGRRYGYTF.

This CDR3 reads CASSLSIQNTEAFF. The CDR3 DNA is TGTGCCAGCAGTTTATCCATCCAGAACACTGAAGCTTTCTTT. The V gene is TRBV27, the J gene TRBJ1-1; D remains unclear. From germline, CDR1 is MNHEY and CDR2 SMNVEV (reference sequence). V lost 0 bases and J 1 base, leaving 6 bases between the germline ends. CDR3 size: 14 residues.

This rearrangement joins TRBV5-5 to TRBJ2-2; D is uncertain. Trimming took off 0 bases at V and 0 bases at J, with 15 bases between the two ends. The CDR3 is made up of 18 amino acids. Germline lookup yields CDR1 SGHKS and CDR2 YYEKEE (reference sequence). Written as DNA, the CDR3 is TGTGCCAGCAGCTTGGCCACCGGTGCTTCATCGAACACCGGGGAGCTGTTTTTT. Protein: CASSLATGASSNTGELFF.

The chain is built from TRBV27 and TRBJ2-1; TRBD2 matches at 11 bases. The CDR3 consists of 16 residues. The junction had 12 bases not matched to a gene; V was cut back by 8 bases and J by 6 bases. Looked up from germline, CDR1 is MNHEY and CDR2 is SMNVEV (reference sequence). The CDR3 DNA reads as TGTGCCAGCGGTCTACCTCTAGCGGGGGGCCTCAATGAGCAGTTCTTC. It specifies CASGLPLAGGLNEQFF.

The rearrangement joins TRBV5-1 to TRBJ2-1; TRBD1 aligns across 7 bases. Germline V gives CDR1 SGHRS, CDR2 YFSETQ. The junction had 12 bases not matched to a gene; V was cut back by 4 bases and J by 2 bases. The CDR3 contains 17 residues. The CDR3 here is CASSRLGHGTAYNEQFF. In nucleotides, the CDR3 is TGCGCCAGCAGCCGCTTGGGGCACGGGACAGCCTACAATGAGCAGTTCTTC.